Included here is one TCR beta chain sequence, with context. Its antigen is not known. Negative isolation yielded CD8+ and CD4+ T cells; FACS enriched TEMRA cells. It was with random hexamers that roughly 0.5 to 1 ug RNA was reverse transcribed. Multiplex PCR with immunoSEQ amplified the TCR beta CDR3 across 54 Vbeta and 13 Jbeta. TCRdb re-called the immunoSEQ multiplex PCR reads with MiXCR, one entry per CDR3 protein. The table lists roughly 140,000 distinct CDR3 sequences, approximately 96% of them singletons. The length of the CDR3 is 12 residues. Germline V gives CDR1 SGDLS, CDR2 YYNGEE. V lost 0 bases and J 6 bases, leaving 7 bases between the germline ends. This sample is drawn from a study of CD8 T cells in Susac syndrome. Study background: Intravenous immunoglobulin alone or corticosteroids were being given to patients with Susac syndrome at blood draw, unless they were therapy-naive. Notes on the study in general: Repertoires of Susac syndrome CD4+ T cells lacked clonal expansion.

Sequencing was performed on CD4+ T cells from PBMCs. This clonotype originated in a human donor with Susac syndrome. The rearrangement uses TRBV9 and TRBJ2-7; D unresolved. The CDR3 reads CASSVVLSEQYF. DNA of the CDR3: TGTGCCAGCAGCGTAGTCCTTTCCGAGCAGTACTTC.